This TCR beta chain was captured by sequencing in a study of cytomegalovirus exposure and HLA in healthy donors. Study findings and constraints: According to the study, 150 to 200 TCR beta chains were cytomegalovirus-associated. Roughly uniform depth of sequencing across donors was assumed in presence/absence analyses.

Use of 60 Vbeta and 13 Jbeta primers characterized the PCR. TCRdb keeps only in-frame clones here, not all; method: immunoSEQ multiplex PCR. Recorded for this sample: about 200,000 clones. V was clipped by 5 bases and J by 8 bases; unmatched bases: 12. This CDR3 is built from 15 residues. Per the germline V gene, CDR1 is SGHAT and CDR2 is FQNNGV. Comment on this clone: What it binds is unknown.

The sequence came from a man under 40 in good health and CMV-seronegative. The sample comprised PBMCs. V usage is TRBV11-2 and J usage is TRBJ1-1; 9 nucleotides align to TRBD1. This CDR3 is CASSPDLDRGSEAFF. CDR3 DNA: TGTGCCAGCAGCCCGGATCTGGACAGGGGCTCCGAAGCTTTCTTT.